This note documents a single T cell receptor (beta chain) sequence. The CDR3 spans 15 residues. V dropped 7 bases and J dropped 2 bases, with 17 bases sitting between them. The germline CDR1 and CDR2 sequences are MDHEN and SYDVKM. In the authors' workflow: Amplifying reference gene primers gave estimates of nucleated cell counts. Using immunoSEQ multiplex PCR, the repertoire was profiled, and TCRdb retains in-frame clones only, with some absent. That table gives V, J and clone size, and the DNA gave D and trimming. The table has some 42,000 clones, roughly nine tenths seen once. This record comes from a study of blood T cell repertoires in COVID-19. Overall study: Samples taken during acute and convalescent COVID-19 were collected in the United States, Italy and Spain. Sources were T cells, B-cell-depleted T cells, or PBMCs; the material itself was cDNA or gDNA.

The specimen sequenced was peripheral blood. This clonotype originated in a middle-aged man with active COVID-19. V and J are TRBV28 and TRBJ1-1, with D possibly being TRBD1 (5 bases). CDR3 protein: CASTSAGQGNTEAFF. In DNA, the CDR3 is TGTGCCAGCACCTCGGCGGGGCAGGGCAACACTGAAGCTTTCTTT.